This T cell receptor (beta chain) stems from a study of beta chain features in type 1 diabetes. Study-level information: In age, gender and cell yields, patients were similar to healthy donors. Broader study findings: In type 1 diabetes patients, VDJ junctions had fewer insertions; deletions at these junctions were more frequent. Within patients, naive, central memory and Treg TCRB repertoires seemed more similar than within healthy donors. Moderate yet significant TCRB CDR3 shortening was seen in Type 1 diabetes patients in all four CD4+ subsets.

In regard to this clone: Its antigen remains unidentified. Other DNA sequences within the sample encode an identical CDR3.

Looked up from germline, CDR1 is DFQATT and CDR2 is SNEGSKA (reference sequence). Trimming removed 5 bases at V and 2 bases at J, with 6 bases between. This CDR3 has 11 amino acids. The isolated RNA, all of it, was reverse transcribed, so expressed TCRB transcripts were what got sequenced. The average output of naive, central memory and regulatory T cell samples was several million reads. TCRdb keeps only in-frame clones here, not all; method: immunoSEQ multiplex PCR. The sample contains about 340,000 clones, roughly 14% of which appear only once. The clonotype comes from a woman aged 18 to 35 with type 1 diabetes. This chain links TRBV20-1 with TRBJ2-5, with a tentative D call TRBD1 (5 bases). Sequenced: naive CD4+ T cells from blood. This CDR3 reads CSARQQETQYF. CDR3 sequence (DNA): TGCAGTGCTCGACAGCAAGAGACCCAGTACTTC.